This T cell receptor (beta chain) was recovered during a study of T-cell memory formation after mild COVID-19. Study overall: Largely donor-specific sequence clusters came from two donors. Broader study findings: Those CD4+ clones that contracted were mainly in CM and EM (CD8+ ones in EMRA).

5'RACE primed from the constant segment yielded TCR alpha and TCR beta cDNA libraries bearing sample barcodes and UMIs. In TCRdb, the 5' RACE reads were re-called with MiXCR into one record per CDR3 protein. The sample records some 440,000 distinct CDR3 sequences, 20% to 30% being singletons. This CDR3 region has 15 residues. The ends lost 1 base at V and 0 bases at J; junction bases unmatched: 1. Per germline, CDR1 SGHTA and CDR2 FQGNSA. Worth noting for this clonotype: What it binds is not known.

The sample comprised PBMCs or a T cell subset sorted from them (not recorded which). V is TRBV7-2 and J is TRBJ2-7, with 9 bases matching TRBD2. The receptor's source is an adult woman who had mild COVID-19 (a few samples of this study predate the infection). Cell type and time point are not known. CDR3: CASSLGGGGSYEQYF. CDR3 DNA: TGTGCCAGCAGCTTAGGCGGGGGGGGCTCCTACGAGCAGTACTTC. The full variable domain, its missing parts supplied by reference TRBV7-2 and TRBJ2-7, is GAGVSQSPSNKVTEKGKDVELRCDPISGHTALYWYRQSLGQGLEFLIYFQGNSAPDKSGLPSDRFSAERTGGSVSTLTIQRTQQEDSAVYLCASSLGGGGSYEQYFGPGTRLTVT.